Listed below are T cell receptor beta chains from one sample, sequenced in a study of blood T cell repertoires in COVID-19. Sequenced by immunoSEQ multiplex PCR; TCRdb stores in-frame clones only, minus some. Of approximately 390,000 clones listed, just under 90% were seen once; the top ten hold around 10%. The source material was PBMCs or T cells enriched from blood (not recorded which). The origin of the receptors is a woman between 50 and 59 years old who had recovered from COVID-19. The CDR3 runs from the conserved cysteine through the conserved F or W.

CDR3 protein	V gene	J gene
CASSQDLTGGSYNSPLHF	TRBV3-1/TRBV3-2	TRBJ1-6
CASSTGQGVRYTF	TRBV12-3/TRBV12-4	TRBJ1-2
CASSQLDTSGNTIYF	TRBV14	TRBJ1-3
CASSPEDFRDEKLFF	TRBV28	TRBJ1-4
CSVDGWGDQETQYF	TRBV29-1	TRBJ2-5
CASANFPNTGELFF	TRBV27	TRBJ2-2
CASSFRGNEQFF	TRBV2	TRBJ2-1
CASSDSPYAVRSYNEQFF	TRBV7-9	TRBJ2-1
CASSSDRYNQPQHF	TRBV2	TRBJ1-5
CASSTPDRAKLFF	TRBV7-2	TRBJ1-4
CASSLTGEGGYTF	TRBV12-3/TRBV12-4	TRBJ1-2
CAWRGPGELFF	TRBV30	TRBJ2-2
CASRPTGSNYGYTF	TRBV28	TRBJ1-2
CASYGRGHAYTGGSYNEQFF	TRBV3-1/TRBV3-2	TRBJ2-1
CASSGRSLESYNEQFF	TRBV5-1	TRBJ2-1
CASKGQGSTEAFF	TRBV19	TRBJ1-1
CASSLGEDQPQHF	TRBV19	TRBJ1-5
CASSRITGGQEETQYF	TRBV3-1/TRBV3-2	TRBJ2-5
CASSAGGAGANVLTF	TRBV2	TRBJ2-6
CASSFASGSYEQYF	TRBV13	TRBJ2-7
CSVDGIAGNSNNEQFF	TRBV29-1	TRBJ2-1
CASTQGGYGYTF	TRBV28	TRBJ1-2
CASSRSRDRTPPLHF	TRBV4-2	TRBJ1-6
CASSLESAGAKELFF	TRBV7-9	TRBJ1-4
CASRRQGANYGYTF	TRBV2	TRBJ1-2
CASSLQGLGASGNTIYF	TRBV11-2	TRBJ1-3
CASSSTGDMDTF	TRBV5-1	TRBJ1-2
CASSEYRAEAFF	TRBV6-1	TRBJ1-1
CASSWGFEAFF	TRBV11-1	TRBJ1-1
CASSVPGGLNYGYTF	TRBV2	TRBJ1-2
CASTPQGGKETQYF	TRBV6-5	TRBJ2-5
CASSYSGVGYTF	TRBV6-5	TRBJ1-2
CASSSGLAGGTDTQYF	TRBV11-3	TRBJ2-3
CASSSGTSGANEQFF	TRBV5-4	TRBJ2-1
CASSPGGQGYTF	TRBV18	TRBJ1-2
CASSGGRSKSEQYF	TRBV11-2	TRBJ2-7
CASSLGSGGFGELFF	TRBV7-8	TRBJ2-2
CASSQLVCCKNIQYF	TRBV3-1/TRBV3-2	TRBJ2-4
CASSYSGTVTDTQYF	TRBV5-5	TRBJ2-3
CASSLAGTKLKQYF	TRBV5-1	TRBJ2-7
CASSIDKDYGYTF	TRBV7-8	TRBJ1-2
CASSLVTSGGPGAQYF	TRBV7-6	TRBJ2-5
CASSFQGAGGYTF	TRBV7-9	TRBJ1-2
CASSLVDPTGGYTF	TRBV5-1	TRBJ1-2
CASSEWVTSYGYTF	TRBV2	TRBJ1-2
CASSYNADIYEQYF	TRBV6-5	TRBJ2-7
CASSPPGGGFLETQYF	TRBV18	TRBJ2-5
CASSLTSGGFYEQYF	TRBV2	TRBJ2-7
CASIYDSDLPNEQFF	TRBV2	TRBJ2-1
CASSLALDRLNSPLHF	TRBV7-6	TRBJ1-6
CATTNSGEVFF	TRBV24-1	TRBJ2-1
CASSAQLAGVNEQFF	TRBV5-4	TRBJ2-1